This TCR beta chain originates from a study of T cells in severe cutaneous drug reactions. Study information: Patients were recruited from Taiwan, Thailand and Europe between about 2011 and 2018. Only probable or definite SJS/TEN or DRESS cases by RegiSCAR were enrolled. Whole-study findings and limits: Blister cells averaged about 30% and PBMC roughly 5% TRBV12-4 in carbamazepine-induced Stevens-Johnson syndrome or toxic epidermal necrolysis patients. Tolerant-control and healthy-donor PBMC lacked or rarely had the public CDR3 found in blisters.

As concerns this clonotype: Its antigen is still unknown.

Per the germline V gene, CDR1 is DFQATT and CDR2 is SNEGSKA (reference sequence). The CDR3 runs to 14 residues. The iRepertoire multiplex PCR system with TCR subtype-specific primers built both bulk and single-cell libraries. TCRdb reanalyzed the multiplex PCR reads and collapses them to one entry per CDR3 protein, without DNA. The sample has around 5,900 distinct CDR3 sequences. Sequenced patients had Stevens-Johnson syndrome or toxic epidermal necrolysis caused by carbamazepine. The sample was PBMCs. This receptor was obtained from a human donor with a severe cutaneous adverse drug reaction. V is TRBV20-1 and J is TRBJ2-2; TCRdb's D call of TRBD2 is untestable without DNA. The CDR3 reads CSAKKGYDVGELFF.